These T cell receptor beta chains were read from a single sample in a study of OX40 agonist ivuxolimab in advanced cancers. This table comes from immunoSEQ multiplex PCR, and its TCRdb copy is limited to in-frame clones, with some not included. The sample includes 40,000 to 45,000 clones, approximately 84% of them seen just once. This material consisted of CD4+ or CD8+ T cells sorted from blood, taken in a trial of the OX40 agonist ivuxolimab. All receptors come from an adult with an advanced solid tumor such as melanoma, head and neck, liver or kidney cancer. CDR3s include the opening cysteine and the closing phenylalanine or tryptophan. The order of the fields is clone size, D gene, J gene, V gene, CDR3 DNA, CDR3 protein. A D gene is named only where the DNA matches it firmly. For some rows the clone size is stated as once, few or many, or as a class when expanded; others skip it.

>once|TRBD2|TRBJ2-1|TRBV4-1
TGCGCCAGCAGCCAAAGACTAGCGGGGGTAACTGGCAATGAGCAGTTCTTC
CASSQRLAGVTGNEQFF
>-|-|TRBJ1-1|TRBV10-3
TGTGCCATCAGTGAGTCGCGGAATGAACCGGGAAGCACTGAAGCTTTCTTT
CAISESRNEPGSTEAFF
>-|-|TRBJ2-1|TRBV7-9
TGTGCCAGCAGCTTAGTTGGCGGATACTACAATGAGCAGTTCTTC
CASSLVGGYYNEQFF
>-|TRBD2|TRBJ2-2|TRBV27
TGTGCCAGCAGGGAGGTTAGCGGGAGACCCGGCACCGGGGAGCTGTTTTTT
CASREVSGRPGTGELFF
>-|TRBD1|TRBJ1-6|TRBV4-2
TGTGCCAGCAGCTTGATGGGACAGAGTAATTCACCCCTCCACTTT
CASSLMGQSNSPLHF
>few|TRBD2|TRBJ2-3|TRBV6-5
TGTGCCAGCAGTTACGTAGCGGGAGGAAGGGCAGATACGCAGTATTTT
CASSYVAGGRADTQYF
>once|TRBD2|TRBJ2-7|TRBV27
TGTGCCAGCAGGCGACTAGCGGAGACCTACGAGCAGTACTTC
CASRRLAETYEQYF
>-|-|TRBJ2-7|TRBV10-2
TGCGCCAGCAGTGGATCGCCGGGACACAGCTACGAGCAGTACTTC
CASSGSPGHSYEQYF
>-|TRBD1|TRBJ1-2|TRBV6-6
TGTGCCAGCAGTCAGGGACAGAACTATGGCTACACCTTC
CASSQGQNYGYTF
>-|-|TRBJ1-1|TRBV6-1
TGTGCCAGCAGTCATCTAGGAAACACTGAAGCTTTCTTT
CASSHLGNTEAFF
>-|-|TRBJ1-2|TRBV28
TGTGCCAGCAGTCTGGGGTCCGCGGATGGCTACACCTTC
CASSLGSADGYTF
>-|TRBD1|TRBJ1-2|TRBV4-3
TGCGCCAGCAGCCAAGACGGGACAGGGGGTGGCTACACCTTC
CASSQDGTGGGYTF
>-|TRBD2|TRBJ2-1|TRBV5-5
TGTGCCAGCAGTCAGACTAGCGGGGGATTATACAATGAGCAGTTCTTC
CASSQTSGGLYNEQFF
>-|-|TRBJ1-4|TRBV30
TGTGCCGCGGACTATGAAAAACTGTTTTTT
CAADYEKLFF
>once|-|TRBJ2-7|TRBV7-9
TGTGCCAGCACCGGGGAGGACTGGGGGGACGAGCAGTACTTC
CASTGEDWGDEQYF
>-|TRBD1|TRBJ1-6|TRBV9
TGTGCCAGCAGACCCCGATTGACAGGGGATTCACCCCTCCACTTT
CASRPRLTGDSPLHF
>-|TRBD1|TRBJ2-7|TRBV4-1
TGCGCCAGCAGCCTCCCCGGGACAGGCGACTACGAGCAGTACTTC
CASSLPGTGDYEQYF
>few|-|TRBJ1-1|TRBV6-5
TGTGCCAGCAGTTACTCCCAGGTCACTGAAGCTTTCTTT
CASSYSQVTEAFF
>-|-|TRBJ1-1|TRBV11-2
TGTGCCAGCAGCTTAGCGGGACTTACCATGAACACTGAAGCTTTCTTT
CASSLAGLTMNTEAFF
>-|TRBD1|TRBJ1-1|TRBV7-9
TGTGCCAGCAGCTTAGGGAGGGGGCAGGGTCCGAACACTGAAGCTTTCTTT
CASSLGRGQGPNTEAFF
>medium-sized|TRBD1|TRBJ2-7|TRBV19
TGTGCCAGTAGTGTCGGGACAGGGAGCGAGCAGTACTTC
CASSVGTGSEQYF
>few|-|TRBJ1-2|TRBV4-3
TGCGCCAGCAGCCAAGCTCACCGGGACGAGAGTGGCTACACCTTC
CASSQAHRDESGYTF
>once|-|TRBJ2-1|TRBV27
TGTGCCAGCAGTCTTAGCTCCTACAATGAGCAGTTCTTC
CASSLSSYNEQFF
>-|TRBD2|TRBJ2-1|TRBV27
TGTGCCAGCAGTTCTCTGGCGGGAGGGCCGGTTGAGCAGTTCTTC
CASSSLAGGPVEQFF
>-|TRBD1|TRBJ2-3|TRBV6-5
TGTGCCAGCAGTACGGGACAGGGATCCGATACGCAGTATTTT
CASSTGQGSDTQYF
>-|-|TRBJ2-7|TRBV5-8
TGTGCCAGCAGCTTGAGGGGCCGCCACCCCGCCGAGCAGTACTTC
CASSLRGRHPAEQYF
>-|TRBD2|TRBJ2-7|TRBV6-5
TGTGCCAGCAGCGCCCTAGCGGCAACCTACGAGCAGTACTTC
CASSALAATYEQYF
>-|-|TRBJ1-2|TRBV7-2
TGTGCCAGCAGCCCCAGGCGGTTATTTGGCTACACCTTC
CASSPRRLFGYTF
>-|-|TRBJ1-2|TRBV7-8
TGTGCCAGCAGCACCACGGTAGGGACCGCGAACTATGGCTACACCTTC
CASSTTVGTANYGYTF
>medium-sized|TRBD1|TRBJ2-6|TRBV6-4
TGTGCCAGCAGTCCCGGGACAGGGGGTGGGGCCAACGTCCTGACTTTC
CASSPGTGGGANVLTF
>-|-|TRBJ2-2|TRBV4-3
TGCGCCAGCAGCCAAGATCTGGCCGGGGAGCTGTTTTTT
CASSQDLAGELFF
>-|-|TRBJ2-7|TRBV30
TGTGCCTGGAGTCGAATGGCCTCCTACGAGCAGTACTTC
CAWSRMASYEQYF
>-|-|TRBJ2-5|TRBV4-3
TGCGCCAGCAGCCAAGGCTTAGGGTTCGTCGGAGAGACCCAGTACTTC
CASSQGLGFVGETQYF
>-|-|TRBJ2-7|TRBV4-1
TGCGCCAGCAGCCAAGTACAGGCGAGCTCCTACGAGCAGTACTTC
CASSQVQASSYEQYF
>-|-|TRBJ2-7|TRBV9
TGTGCCAGCAGCGTATACGCAAGCTCCTACGAGCAGTACTTC
CASSVYASSYEQYF
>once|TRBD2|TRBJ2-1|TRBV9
TGTGCCAGCAGCGACGGGACTAGCGGTTACAATGAGCAGTTCTTC
CASSDGTSGYNEQFF
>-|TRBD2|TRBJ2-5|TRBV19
TGTGCCAGTAGTATAGCGACTAGCCCGCACGGGACCCAGTACTTC
CASSIATSPHGTQYF
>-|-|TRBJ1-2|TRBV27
TGTGCCAGCAGTTTTTTGGGCACGTCAAGCTACACCTTC
CASSFLGTSSYTF
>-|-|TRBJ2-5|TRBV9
TGTGCCAGCAGCGTAGAGGGAGGAGGGCAAGAGACCCAGTACTTC
CASSVEGGGQETQYF
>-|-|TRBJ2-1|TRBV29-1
TGCAGCGTTGAAGGAGAGAAGGGGGCCTACAATGAGCAGTTCTTC
CSVEGEKGAYNEQFF